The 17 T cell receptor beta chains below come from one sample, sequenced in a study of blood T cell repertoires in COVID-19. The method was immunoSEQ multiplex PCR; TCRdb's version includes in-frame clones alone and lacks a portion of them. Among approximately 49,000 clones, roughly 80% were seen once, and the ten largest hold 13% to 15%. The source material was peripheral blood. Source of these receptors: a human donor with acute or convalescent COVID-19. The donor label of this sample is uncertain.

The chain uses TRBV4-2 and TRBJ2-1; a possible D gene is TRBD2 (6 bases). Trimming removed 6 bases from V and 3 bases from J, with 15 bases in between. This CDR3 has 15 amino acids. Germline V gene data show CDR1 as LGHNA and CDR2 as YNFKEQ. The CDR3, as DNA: TGTGCCAGCAGTCGTCCGGGACTTTTCTACAATGAGCAGTTCTTC. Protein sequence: CASSRPGLFYNEQFF.

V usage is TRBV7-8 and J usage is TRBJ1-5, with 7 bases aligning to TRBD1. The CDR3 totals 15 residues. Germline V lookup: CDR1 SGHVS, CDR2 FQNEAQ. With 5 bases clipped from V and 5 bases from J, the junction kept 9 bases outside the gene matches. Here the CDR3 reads CASSLRQGRDQPQHF. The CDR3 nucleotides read TGTGCCAGCAGCCTGAGACAGGGTCGAGATCAGCCCCAGCATTTT.

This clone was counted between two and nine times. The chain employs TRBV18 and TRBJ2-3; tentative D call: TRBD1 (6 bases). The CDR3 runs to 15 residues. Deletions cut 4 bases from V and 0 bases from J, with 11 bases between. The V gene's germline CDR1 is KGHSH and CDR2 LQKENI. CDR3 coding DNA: TGTGCCAGCTCACTCAGGGGATCTAGCACAGATACGCAGTATTTT. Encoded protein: CASSLRGSSTDTQYF.

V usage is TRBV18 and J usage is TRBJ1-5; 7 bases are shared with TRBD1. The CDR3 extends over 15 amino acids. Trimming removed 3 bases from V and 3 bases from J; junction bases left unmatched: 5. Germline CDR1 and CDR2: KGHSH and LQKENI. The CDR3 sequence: CASSPGQRLNQPQHF. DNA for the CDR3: TGTGCCAGCTCACCGGGACAGAGACTCAATCAGCCCCAGCATTTT.

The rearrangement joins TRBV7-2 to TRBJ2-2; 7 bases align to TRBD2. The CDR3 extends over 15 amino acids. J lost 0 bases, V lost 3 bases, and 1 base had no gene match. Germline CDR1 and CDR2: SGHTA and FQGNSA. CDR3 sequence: CASSLGGTNTGELFF. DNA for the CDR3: TGTGCCAGCAGCTTGGGGGGGACGAACACCGGGGAGCTGTTTTTT.

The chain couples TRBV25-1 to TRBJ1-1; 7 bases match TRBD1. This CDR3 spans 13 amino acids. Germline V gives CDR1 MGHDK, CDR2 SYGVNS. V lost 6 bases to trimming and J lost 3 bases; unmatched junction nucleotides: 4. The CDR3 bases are TGTGCCAGCAGGAGGACAGGTCACACTGAAGCTTTCTTT. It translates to CASRRTGHTEAFF. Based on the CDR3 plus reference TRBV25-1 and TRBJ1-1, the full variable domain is EADIYQTPRYLVIGTGKKITLECSQTMGHDKMYWYQQDPGMELHLIHYSYGVNSTEKGDLSSESTVSRIRTEHFPLTLESARPSHTSQYLCASRRTGHTEAFFGQGTRLTVV.

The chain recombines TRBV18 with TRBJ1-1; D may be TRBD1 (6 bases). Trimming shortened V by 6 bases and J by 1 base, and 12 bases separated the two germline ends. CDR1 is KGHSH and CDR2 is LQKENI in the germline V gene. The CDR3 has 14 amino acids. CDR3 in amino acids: CASSPDRTNTEAFF. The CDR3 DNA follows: TGTGCCAGCTCCCCCGACAGGACGAACACTGAAGCTTTCTTT. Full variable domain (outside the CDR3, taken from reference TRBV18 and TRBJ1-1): NAGVMQNPRHLVRRRGQEARLRCSPMKGHSHVYWYRQLPEEGLKFMVYLQKENIIDESGMPKERFSAEFPKEGPSILRIQQVVRGDSAAYFCASSPDRTNTEAFFGQGTRLTVV.

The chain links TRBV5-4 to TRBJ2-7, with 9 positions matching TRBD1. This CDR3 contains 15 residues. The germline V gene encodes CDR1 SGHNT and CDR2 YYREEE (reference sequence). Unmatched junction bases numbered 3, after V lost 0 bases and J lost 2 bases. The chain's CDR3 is CASSLGTGAAYEQYF. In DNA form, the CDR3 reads TGTGCCAGCAGCTTGGGGACAGGGGCGGCCTACGAGCAGTACTTC.

DNA for the CDR3: TGTGCCACCAGCCAAGGTCCCCAGACTAGCGGGTTTCAAGAGACCCAGTACTTC. It translates to CATSQGPQTSGFQETQYF. V gene TRBV24-1 combines with J gene TRBJ2-5; TRBD2 matches at 10 bases. This CDR3 region has 18 residues. Germline CDR1 KGHDR, CDR2 SFDVKD. The V gene end was trimmed by 7 bases and the J gene end by 2 bases; junction bases not matched to a gene: 15.

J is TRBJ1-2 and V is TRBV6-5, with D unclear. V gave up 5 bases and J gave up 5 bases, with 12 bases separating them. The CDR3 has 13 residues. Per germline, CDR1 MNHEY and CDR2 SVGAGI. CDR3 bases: TGTGCCAGCAGTAGTGCAGGAGGGTATGGCTACACCTTC. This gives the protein CASSSAGGYGYTF.

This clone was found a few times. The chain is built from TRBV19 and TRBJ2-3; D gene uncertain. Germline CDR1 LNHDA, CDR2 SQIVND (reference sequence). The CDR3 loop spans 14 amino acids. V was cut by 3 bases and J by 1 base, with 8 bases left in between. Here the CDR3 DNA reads TGTGCCAGTAGTATCGGGTTACGCACAGATACGCAGTATTTT. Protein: CASSIGLRTDTQYF.

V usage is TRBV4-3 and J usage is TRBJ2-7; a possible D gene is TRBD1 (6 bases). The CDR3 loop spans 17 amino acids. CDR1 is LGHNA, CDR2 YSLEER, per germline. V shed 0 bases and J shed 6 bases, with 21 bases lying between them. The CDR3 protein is CASSQDSSGYPRGEQYF. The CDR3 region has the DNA TGCGCCAGCAGCCAAGATAGTTCTGGATATCCCAGGGGCGAGCAGTACTTC.

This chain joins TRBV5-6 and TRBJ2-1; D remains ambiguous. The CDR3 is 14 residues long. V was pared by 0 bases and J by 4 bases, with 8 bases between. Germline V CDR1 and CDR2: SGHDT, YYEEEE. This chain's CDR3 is CASSLVTVYNEQFF. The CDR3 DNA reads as TGTGCCAGCAGCTTGGTTACAGTATACAATGAGCAGTTCTTC.

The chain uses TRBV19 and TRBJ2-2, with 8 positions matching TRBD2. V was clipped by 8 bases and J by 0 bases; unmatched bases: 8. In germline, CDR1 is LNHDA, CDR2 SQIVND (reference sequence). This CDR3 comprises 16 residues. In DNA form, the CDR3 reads TGTGCCAGTCTAATGTCGGGACTAGCGAACACCGGGGAGCTGTTTTTT. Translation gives CASLMSGLANTGELFF.

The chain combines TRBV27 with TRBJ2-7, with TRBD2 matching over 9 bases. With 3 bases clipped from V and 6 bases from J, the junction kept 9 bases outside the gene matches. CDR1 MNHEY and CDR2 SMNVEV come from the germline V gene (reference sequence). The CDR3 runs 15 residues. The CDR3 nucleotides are TGTGCCAGCAGTTTCTTCGGGGCTAGCGGGACCGAGCAGTACTTC. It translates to CASSFFGASGTEQYF.

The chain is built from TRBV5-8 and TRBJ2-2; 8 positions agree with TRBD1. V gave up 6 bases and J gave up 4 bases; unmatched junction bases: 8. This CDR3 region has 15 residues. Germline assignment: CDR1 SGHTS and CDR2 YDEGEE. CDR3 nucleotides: TGTGCCAGCACCGCGACAGGGGTCGGCACCGGGGAGCTGTTTTTT. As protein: CASTATGVGTGELFF.

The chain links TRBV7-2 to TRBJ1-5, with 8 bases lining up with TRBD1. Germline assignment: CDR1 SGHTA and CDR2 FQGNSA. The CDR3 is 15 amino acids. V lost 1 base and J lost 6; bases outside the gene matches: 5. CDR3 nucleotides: TGTGCCAGCAGCTTAGACCCAGGGGGCGGTCAGCCCCAGCATTTT. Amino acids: CASSLDPGGGQPQHF.